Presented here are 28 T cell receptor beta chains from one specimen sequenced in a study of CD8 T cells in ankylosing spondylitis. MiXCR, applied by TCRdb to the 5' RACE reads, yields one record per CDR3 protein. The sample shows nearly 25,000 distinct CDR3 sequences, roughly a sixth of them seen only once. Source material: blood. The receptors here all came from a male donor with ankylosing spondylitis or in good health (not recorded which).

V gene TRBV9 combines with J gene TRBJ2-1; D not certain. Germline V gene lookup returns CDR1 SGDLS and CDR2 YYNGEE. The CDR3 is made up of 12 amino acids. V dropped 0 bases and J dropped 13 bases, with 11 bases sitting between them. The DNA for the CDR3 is TGTGCCAGCAGCGTAGAAGAGGATCCACAGTTCTTC. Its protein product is CASSVEEDPQFF. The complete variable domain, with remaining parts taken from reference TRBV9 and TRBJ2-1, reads DSGVTQTPKHLITATGQRVTLRCSPRSGDLSVYWYQQSLDQGLQFLIQYYNGEERAKGNILERFSAQQFPDLHSELNLSSLELGDSALYFCASSVEEDPQFFGPGTRLTVL.

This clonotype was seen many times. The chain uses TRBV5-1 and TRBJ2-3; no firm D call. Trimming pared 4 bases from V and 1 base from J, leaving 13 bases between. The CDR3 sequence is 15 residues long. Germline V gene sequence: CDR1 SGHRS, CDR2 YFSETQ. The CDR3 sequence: CASSPGNTRTDTQYF. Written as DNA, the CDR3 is TGCGCCAGCAGCCCCGGAAACACCCGCACAGATACGCAGTATTTT.

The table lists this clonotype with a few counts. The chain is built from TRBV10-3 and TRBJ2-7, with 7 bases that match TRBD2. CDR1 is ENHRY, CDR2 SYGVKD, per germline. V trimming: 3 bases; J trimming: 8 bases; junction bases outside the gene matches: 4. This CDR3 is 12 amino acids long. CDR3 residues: CAISDLGGKQYV. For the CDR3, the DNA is TGTGCCATCAGTGACCTCGGGGGGAAGCAGTACGTC.

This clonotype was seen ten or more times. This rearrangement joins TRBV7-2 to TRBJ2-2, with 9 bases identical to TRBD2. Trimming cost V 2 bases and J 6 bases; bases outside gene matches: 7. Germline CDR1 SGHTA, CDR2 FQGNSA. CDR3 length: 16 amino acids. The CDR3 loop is CASSLSGAGGSGELFF. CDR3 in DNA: TGTGCCAGCAGCTTATCTGGAGCGGGAGGTTCCGGGGAGCTGTTTTTT.

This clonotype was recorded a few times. The CDR3 is CASSLDREGTEAFF. The CDR3 nucleotides are TGTGCCAGCAGCTTGGACAGGGAGGGGACTGAAGCTTTCTTT. The chain employs TRBV7-3 and TRBJ1-1; 8 positions agree with TRBD1. The trim removed 3 bases at V and 5 bases at J, leaving 5 bases unmatched. The V gene's germline CDR1 is SGHTA and CDR2 FQGTGA. This CDR3 has 14 amino acids.

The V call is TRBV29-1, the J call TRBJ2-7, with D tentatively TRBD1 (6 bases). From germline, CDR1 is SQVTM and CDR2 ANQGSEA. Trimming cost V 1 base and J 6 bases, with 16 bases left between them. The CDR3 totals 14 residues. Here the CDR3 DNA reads TGCAGCGTTGAAGCCGCGGCAGGGGCGTCCGAGCAGTACTTC. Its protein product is CSVEAAAGASEQYF.

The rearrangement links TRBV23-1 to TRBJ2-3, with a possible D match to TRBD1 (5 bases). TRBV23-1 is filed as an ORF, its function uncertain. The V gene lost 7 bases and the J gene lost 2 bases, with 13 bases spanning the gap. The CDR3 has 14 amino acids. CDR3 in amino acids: CASKLQVHTDTQYF. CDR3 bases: TGCGCCAGCAAGTTACAGGTCCACACAGATACGCAGTATTTT.

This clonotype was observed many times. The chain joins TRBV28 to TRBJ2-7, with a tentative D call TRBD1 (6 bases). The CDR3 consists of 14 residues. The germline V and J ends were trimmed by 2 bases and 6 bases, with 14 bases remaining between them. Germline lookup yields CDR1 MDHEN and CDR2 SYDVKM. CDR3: CASSLGGALGEQYV. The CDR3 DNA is TGTGCCAGCAGTTTAGGGGGCGCATTGGGCGAGCAGTACGTC.

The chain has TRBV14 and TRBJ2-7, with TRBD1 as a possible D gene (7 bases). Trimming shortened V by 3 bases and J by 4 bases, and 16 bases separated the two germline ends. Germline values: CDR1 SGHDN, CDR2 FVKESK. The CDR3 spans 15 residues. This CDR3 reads CASSQVQGGMYEQYF. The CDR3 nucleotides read TGTGCCAGCAGCCAGGTGCAGGGGGGAATGTACGAGCAGTACTTC.

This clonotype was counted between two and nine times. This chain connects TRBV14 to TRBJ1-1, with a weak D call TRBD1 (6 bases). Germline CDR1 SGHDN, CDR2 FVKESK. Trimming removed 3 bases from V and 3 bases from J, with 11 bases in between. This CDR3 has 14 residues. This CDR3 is CASSQIYRDTEAFF. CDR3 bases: TGTGCCAGCAGCCAGATATACAGGGACACTGAAGCTTTCTTT.

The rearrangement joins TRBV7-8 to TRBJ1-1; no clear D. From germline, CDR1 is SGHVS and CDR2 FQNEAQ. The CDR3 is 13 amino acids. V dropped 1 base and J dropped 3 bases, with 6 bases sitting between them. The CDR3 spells CASSLETDTEAFF. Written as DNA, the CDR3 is TGTGCCAGCAGCTTAGAGACGGACACTGAAGCTTTCTTT.

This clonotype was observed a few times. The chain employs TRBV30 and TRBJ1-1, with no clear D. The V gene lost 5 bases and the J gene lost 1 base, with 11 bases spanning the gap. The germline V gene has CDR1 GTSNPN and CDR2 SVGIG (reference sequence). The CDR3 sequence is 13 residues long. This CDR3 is CAWLWRENTEAFF. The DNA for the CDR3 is TGTGCCTGGCTGTGGCGGGAGAACACTGAAGCTTTCTTT.

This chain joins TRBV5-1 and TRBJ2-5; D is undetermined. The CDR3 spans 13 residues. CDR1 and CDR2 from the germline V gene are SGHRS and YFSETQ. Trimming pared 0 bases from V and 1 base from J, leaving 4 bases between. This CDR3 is CASSLGGQETQYF. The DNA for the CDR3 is TGCGCCAGCAGCTTGGGGGGCCAAGAGACCCAGTACTTC.

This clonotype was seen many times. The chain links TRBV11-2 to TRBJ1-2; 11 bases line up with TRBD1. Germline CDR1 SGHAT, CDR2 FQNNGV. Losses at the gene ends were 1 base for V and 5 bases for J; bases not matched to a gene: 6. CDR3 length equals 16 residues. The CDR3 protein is CASSLVGQGASYGYTF. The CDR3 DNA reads TGTGCCAGCAGCTTAGTAGGACAGGGGGCATCTTATGGCTACACCTTC.

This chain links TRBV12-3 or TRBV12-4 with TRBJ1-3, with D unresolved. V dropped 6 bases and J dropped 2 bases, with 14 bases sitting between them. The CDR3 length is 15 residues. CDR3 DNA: TGTGCCAGCAGCCTGAATAGAACCCCTGGAAACACCATATATTTT. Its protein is CASSLNRTPGNTIYF.

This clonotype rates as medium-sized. DNA for the CDR3: TGCAGTGTGGCAGGGGGTGGGTATGGCTACACCTTC. Encoded protein: CSVAGGGYGYTF. The V gene is TRBV20-1, the J gene TRBJ1-2; 7 positions match TRBD1. The CDR3 totals 12 residues. The V gene's germline CDR1 is DFQATT and CDR2 SNEGSKA (reference sequence). Trimming cost V 7 bases and J 5 bases; bases outside gene matches: 7.

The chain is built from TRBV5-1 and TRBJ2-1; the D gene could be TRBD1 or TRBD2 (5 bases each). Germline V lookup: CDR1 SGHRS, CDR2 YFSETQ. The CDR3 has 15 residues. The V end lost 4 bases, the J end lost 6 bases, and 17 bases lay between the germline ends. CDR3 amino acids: CASSRSGSEGNEQFF. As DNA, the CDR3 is TGCGCCAGCAGCCGCTCAGGGAGTGAGGGCAATGAGCAGTTCTTC.

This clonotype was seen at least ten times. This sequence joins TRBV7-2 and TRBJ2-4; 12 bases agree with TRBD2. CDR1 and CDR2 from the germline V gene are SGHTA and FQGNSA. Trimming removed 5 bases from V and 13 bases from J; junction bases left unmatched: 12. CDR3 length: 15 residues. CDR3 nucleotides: TGTGCCAGCAGCAACCCGGGACTAGCGGGTGGATACCAGTACTTC. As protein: CASSNPGLAGGYQYF.

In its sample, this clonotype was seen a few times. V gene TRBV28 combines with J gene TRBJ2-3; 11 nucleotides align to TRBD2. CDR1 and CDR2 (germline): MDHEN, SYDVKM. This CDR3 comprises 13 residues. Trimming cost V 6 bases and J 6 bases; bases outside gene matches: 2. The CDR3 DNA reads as TGTGCCAGCAGGCGGACTAGCGGGGATACGCAGTATTTT. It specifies CASRRTSGDTQYF. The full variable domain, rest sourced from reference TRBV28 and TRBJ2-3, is DVKVTQSSRYLVKRTGEKVFLECVQDMDHENMFWYRQDPGLGLRLIYFSYDVKMKEKGDIPEGYSVSREKKERFSLILESASTNQTSMYLCASRRTSGDTQYFGPGTRLTVL.

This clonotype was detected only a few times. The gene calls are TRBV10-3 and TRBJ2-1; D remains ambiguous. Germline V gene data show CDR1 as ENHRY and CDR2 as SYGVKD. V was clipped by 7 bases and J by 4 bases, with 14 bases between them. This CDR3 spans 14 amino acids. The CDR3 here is CAITGSRRYNEQFF. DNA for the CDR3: TGTGCCATCACCGGCTCAAGGCGGTACAATGAGCAGTTCTTC.

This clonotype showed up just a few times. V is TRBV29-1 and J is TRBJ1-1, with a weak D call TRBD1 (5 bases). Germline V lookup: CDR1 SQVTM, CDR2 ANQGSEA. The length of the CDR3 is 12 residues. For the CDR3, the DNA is TGCAGTGCTGCGGGGCAGAACACTGAAGCTTTCTTT. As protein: CSAAGQNTEAFF. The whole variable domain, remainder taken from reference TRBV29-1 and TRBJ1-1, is SAVISQKPSRDICQRGTSLTIQCQVDSQVTMMFWYRQQPGQSLTLIATANQGSEATYESGFVIDKFPISRPNLTFSTLTVSNMSPEDSSIYLCSAAGQNTEAFFGQGTRLTVV.

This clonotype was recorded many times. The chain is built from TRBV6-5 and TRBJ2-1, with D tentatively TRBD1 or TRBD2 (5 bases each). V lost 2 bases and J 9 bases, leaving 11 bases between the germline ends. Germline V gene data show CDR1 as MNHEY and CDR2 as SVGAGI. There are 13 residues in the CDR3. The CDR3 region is CASSYTSGAEQFF. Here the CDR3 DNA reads TGTGCCAGCAGTTACACCTCCGGGGCTGAGCAGTTCTTC.

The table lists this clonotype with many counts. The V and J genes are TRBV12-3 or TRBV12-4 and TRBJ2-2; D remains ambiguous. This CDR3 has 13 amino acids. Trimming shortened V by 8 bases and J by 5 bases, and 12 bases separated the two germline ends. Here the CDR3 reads CASVASRTGELFF. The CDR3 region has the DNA TGTGCCAGCGTGGCATCGAGGACCGGGGAGCTGTTTTTT.

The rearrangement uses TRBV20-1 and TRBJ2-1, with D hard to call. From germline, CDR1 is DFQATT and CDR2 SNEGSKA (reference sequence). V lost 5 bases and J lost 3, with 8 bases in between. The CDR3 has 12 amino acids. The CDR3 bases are TGCAGTGCTGTTCCCAGCTACAATGAGCAGTTCTTC. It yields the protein CSAVPSYNEQFF.

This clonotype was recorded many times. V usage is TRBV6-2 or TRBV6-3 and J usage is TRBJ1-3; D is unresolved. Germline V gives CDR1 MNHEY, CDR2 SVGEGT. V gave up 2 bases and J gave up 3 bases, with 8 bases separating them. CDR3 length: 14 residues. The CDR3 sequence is CASSYAVFGNTIYF. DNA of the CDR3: TGTGCCAGCAGTTACGCGGTATTTGGAAACACCATATATTTT.

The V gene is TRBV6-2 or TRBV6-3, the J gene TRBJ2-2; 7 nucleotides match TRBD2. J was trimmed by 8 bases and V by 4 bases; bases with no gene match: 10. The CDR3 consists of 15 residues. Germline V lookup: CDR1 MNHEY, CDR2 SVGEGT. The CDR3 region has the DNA TGTGCCAGCAGTTTTCCGGGGACTAAATGGGGGGAGCTGTTTTTT. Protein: CASSFPGTKWGELFF.

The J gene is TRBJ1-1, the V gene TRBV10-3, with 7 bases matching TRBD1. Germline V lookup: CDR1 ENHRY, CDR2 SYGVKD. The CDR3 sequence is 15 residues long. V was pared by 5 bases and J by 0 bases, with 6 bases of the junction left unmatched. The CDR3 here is CAISSTGQMNTEAFF. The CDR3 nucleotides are TGTGCCATCAGTTCCACGGGACAGATGAACACTGAAGCTTTCTTT.

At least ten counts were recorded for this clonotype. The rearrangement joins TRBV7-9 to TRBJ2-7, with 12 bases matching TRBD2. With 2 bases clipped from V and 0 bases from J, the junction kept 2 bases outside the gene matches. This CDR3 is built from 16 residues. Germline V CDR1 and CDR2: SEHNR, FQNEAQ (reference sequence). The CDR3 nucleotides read TGTGCCAGCAGCTTACAGACTAGCGGGAGCTCCTACGAGCAGTACTTC. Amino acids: CASSLQTSGSSYEQYF.